This entry lists 22 T cell receptor beta chains sequenced from one sample in a study of T-cell reconstitution after alpha-beta-depleted transplantation in children. Construction of the TCRbeta library involved unique molecular identifiers. TCRdb re-called the PCR reads through MiXCR, storing one row per CDR3 protein. The sample records more than 300,000 distinct CDR3 sequences, 15% to 20% being singletons. The sequencing here drew on PBMCs, mostly from graft donor cells, taken 360 days after TCRalphabeta/CD19-depleted stem cell transplant. These receptors were collected from a male patient between 2 and 15 years old who had a stem cell transplant for acute lymphoblastic leukemia, so the T cells may come from the graft donor.

This rearrangement joins TRBV7-6 to TRBJ2-1; D not resolved. The germline V and J ends were trimmed by 5 bases and 9 bases, with 23 bases remaining between them. CDR1 and CDR2 from the germline V gene are SGHVS and FNYEAQ. The CDR3 sequence is 16 residues long. The CDR3 protein is CASSPVGGRPTGEQFF. For the CDR3, the DNA is TGTGCCAGCAGCCCCGTCGGCGGTAGGCCTACGGGTGAGCAGTTCTTC.

This clonotype was counted a few times. The CDR3 nucleotides are TGTGCCAGCAGTGAAAGGGACAGGGGCCGTTCTAGCTCTGGCACCGGGGAGCTGTTTTTT. Its translation: CASSERDRGRSSSGTGELFF. The chain combines TRBV25-1 with TRBJ2-2, with 10 bases matching TRBD1. The CDR3 consists of 20 residues. The germline CDR1 and CDR2 sequences are MGHDK and SYGVNS. V was pared by 2 bases and J by 4 bases, with 16 bases of the junction left unmatched.

In its sample, this clonotype was seen many times. V usage is TRBV6-2 or TRBV6-3 and J usage is TRBJ2-1; 8 bases are shared with TRBD2. The CDR3 extends over 16 amino acids. CDR1 and CDR2 from the germline V gene are MNHEY and SVGEGT. The V segment lost 4 bases and the J segment 0 bases; nucleotides outside the gene matches: 5. CDR3 coding DNA: TGTGCCAGCAGTTCGTTAGCGGGATACTCCTACAATGAGCAGTTCTTC. It translates to CASSSLAGYSYNEQFF.

The chain is built from TRBV12-3 or TRBV12-4 and TRBJ2-7, with D possibly TRBD1 on 5 matching bases. The CDR3 sequence is 12 residues long. Deletions cut 4 bases from V and 3 bases from J, with 7 bases between. The chain's CDR3 is CASSWGIYEQYF. The CDR3 DNA reads TGTGCCAGCAGTTGGGGCATCTACGAGCAGTACTTC.

This clonotype was picked up a small number of times. This chain uses TRBV29-1 with TRBJ2-4; 8 bases are a match to TRBD1. Losses at the gene ends were 7 bases for V and 8 bases for J; bases not matched to a gene: 10. The CDR3 is made up of 13 amino acids. Germline V lookup: CDR1 SQVTM, CDR2 ANQGSEA. The CDR3 DNA sequence: TGCAGCGGCACTCTCCCGACAGGGGACATTCAGTACTTC. Amino acid sequence: CSGTLPTGDIQYF.

This clonotype was observed a few times. The chain recombines TRBV20-1 with TRBJ2-3; the D is unclear. V was pared by 0 bases and J by 1 base, with 17 bases between. The CDR3 contains 17 residues. CDR1 is DFQATT, CDR2 SNEGSKA, per germline (reference sequence). Written as DNA, the CDR3 is TGCAGTGCTAGAGATGTGGCTACTGGTTCCCGCACAGATACGCAGTATTTT. Translating gives CSARDVATGSRTDTQYF.

The chain carries TRBV12-3 or TRBV12-4 and TRBJ1-5, with D possibly being TRBD1 (6 bases). Trimming left V 7 bases short and J 5 bases short, with 15 bases between. The CDR3 extends over 14 amino acids. In DNA form, the CDR3 reads TGTGCCAGCACCCCTATGGGGGCCTATCAGCCCCAGCATTTT. Its protein is CASTPMGAYQPQHF.

The rearrangement uses TRBV7-1 and TRBJ2-4; 8 bases agree with TRBD2. TRBV7-1 is classed as an ORF, of uncertain function. This CDR3 is 18 amino acids long. The V and J ends lost 3 bases and 0 bases, in that order; junction bases with no gene match: 10. The chain's CDR3 is CASSSERLAIPAKNIQYF. CDR3 bases: TGTGCCAGCAGCTCCGAGCGACTAGCGATTCCAGCCAAAAACATTCAGTACTTC.

This clonotype showed up many times. The V and J genes are TRBV12-3 or TRBV12-4 and TRBJ2-7; D might be TRBD1 or TRBD2, each matching 7 bases. The CDR3 is 15 amino acids. The germline V and J ends were trimmed by 2 bases and 5 bases, with 16 bases remaining between them. CDR3 DNA sequence: TGTGCCAGCAGTTTAAAACCCCAGGGGGGGGACGAGCAGTACTTC. The encoded protein is CASSLKPQGGDEQYF.

This clonotype was seen more than once but under ten times. The rearrangement joins TRBV28 to TRBJ2-3; 7 positions agree with TRBD1. Unmatched junction bases numbered 8, after V lost 5 bases and J lost 0 bases. The CDR3 is 16 amino acids. Germline CDR1 and CDR2: MDHEN and SYDVKM. The CDR3 DNA follows: TGTGCCAGCAGTCCTAGACAGGGTATTAGCACAGATACGCAGTATTTT. Translated: CASSPRQGISTDTQYF. Looking up the rest from reference TRBV28 and TRBJ2-3 gives the full variable domain: DVKVTQSSRYLVKRTGEKVFLECVQDMDHENMFWYRQDPGLGLRLIYFSYDVKMKEKGDIPEGYSVSREKKERFSLILESASTNQTSMYLCASSPRQGISTDTQYFGPGTRLTVL.

This clonotype was detected only a few times. The rearrangement links TRBV9 to TRBJ2-3; D call uncertain. Germline loops: CDR1 SGDLS, CDR2 YYNGEE. The CDR3 contains 15 residues. V was shortened by 3 bases and J by 4 bases, with 15 bases between the two germline ends. CDR3 sequence (DNA): TGTGCCAGCAGCGCAGGACCCGTTTGGGCAGATACGCAGTATTTT. Translation gives CASSAGPVWADTQYF.

The CDR3 region is CASSVSPGGPYEQYF. The CDR3 coding sequence is TGCGCCAGCAGCGTCTCCCCGGGAGGCCCCTACGAGCAGTACTTC. This chain uses TRBV4-3 with TRBJ2-7; 7 bases agree with TRBD2. Germline-derived CDR1 and CDR2 are LGHNA and YSLEER. The CDR3 runs 15 residues. The ends lost 5 bases at V and 2 bases at J; junction bases unmatched: 9.

This clonotype was recorded many times. This chain connects TRBV6-5 to TRBJ1-5; weak D call: TRBD1 (5 bases). The V end lost 0 bases, the J end lost 1 base, and 7 bases lay between the germline ends. The length of the CDR3 is 15 residues. Looked up from germline, CDR1 is MNHEY and CDR2 is SVGAGI. The CDR3 protein is CASSYSDSSNQPQHF. The CDR3 nucleotides read TGTGCCAGCAGTTACTCAGACAGCAGCAATCAGCCCCAGCATTTT.

There are many counts of this clonotype. The J gene is TRBJ1-1, the V gene TRBV15; possibly TRBD1 for D (5 bases). The germline CDR1 and CDR2 sequences are LNHNV and YYDKDF (reference sequence). The CDR3 loop spans 16 amino acids. Trimming removed 0 bases from V and 1 base from J, with 12 bases in between. The CDR3 DNA reads as TGTGCCACCAGCAGAGACCTAATACAGGCGAACACTGAAGCTTTCTTT. Its protein is CATSRDLIQANTEAFF.

This chain uses TRBV5-1 with TRBJ2-1, with 9 bases aligning to TRBD1. The CDR3 loop spans 14 amino acids. Trimming took 7 bases from V and 5 from J; bases not matched to a gene: 7. The V gene's germline CDR1 is SGHRS and CDR2 YFSETQ. CDR3 sequence reads: CASDRTGVHNEQFF. In nucleotides, the CDR3 is TGCGCCAGCGATAGGACAGGGGTCCACAATGAGCAGTTCTTC.

The chain is built from TRBV7-8 and TRBJ2-7, with D possibly TRBD1 on 5 matching bases. This CDR3 is 18 amino acids long. The V gene lost 1 base and the J gene lost 7 bases, with 26 bases spanning the gap. Germline-derived CDR1 and CDR2 are SGHVS and FQNEAQ. The CDR3 region has the DNA TGTGCCAGCAGCTTAGATTTCTCCGACAGACATGATCCTCGGGAGCAGTACTTC. Its translation is CASSLDFSDRHDPREQYF.

The chain recombines TRBV6-5 with TRBJ2-1; 14 bases fit TRBD2. Trimming removed 1 base from V and 5 bases from J; junction bases left unmatched: 7. The germline V gene has CDR1 MNHEY and CDR2 SVGAGI. CDR3 length: 18 residues. The CDR3 bases are TGTGCCAGCAGTTACTTATGGGGACTAGCGGGAGCAGACAATGAGCAGTTCTTC. Translating gives CASSYLWGLAGADNEQFF.

This clonotype was detected ten times or more. The CDR3 here is CAISETRGQETQYF. In nucleotides, the CDR3 is TGTGCCATCAGTGAAACCAGGGGGCAAGAGACCCAGTACTTC. The chain links TRBV10-3 to TRBJ2-5, with 7 positions matching TRBD1. The trim removed 3 bases at V and 2 bases at J, leaving 3 bases unmatched. The CDR3 is 14 amino acids. The germline CDR1 and CDR2 sequences are ENHRY and SYGVKD.

Points on this clonotype: A read error may be the cause here, since a much bigger clone is one base away. The final CDR3 position lacks the conserved phenylalanine or tryptophan, pointing to a likely read error. It is unclear where the CDR3 begins or ends on the DNA, so no DNA is shown, and the CDR3 is as TCRdb lists it. This sequence joins TRBV29-1 and TRBJ2-7; TRBD1 is taken as the D call from the table, unchecked against the DNA. The CDR3 spans 11 amino acids, including both terminal residues. The V gene's germline CDR1 is SQVTM and CDR2 ANQGSEA. The CDR3: CSVEDWDRGYI.

The sample holds a few counts of this clonotype. This chain uses TRBV5-1 with TRBJ1-4; 9 bases match TRBD1. The CDR3 extends over 18 amino acids. Germline CDR1 reads SGHRS; CDR2 reads YFSETQ. The trim removed 4 bases at V and 2 bases at J, leaving 12 bases unmatched. The CDR3 loop is CASSVNVGTGITNEKLFF. The CDR3, as DNA: TGCGCCAGCAGCGTAAACGTCGGGACAGGGATCACTAATGAAAAACTGTTTTTT.

J is TRBJ2-7 and V is TRBV4-3, with 7 bases that match TRBD2. Germline loops: CDR1 LGHNA, CDR2 YSLEER. The CDR3 runs 15 residues. J lost 4 bases, V lost 1 base, and 7 bases had no gene match. The CDR3 sequence is CASSQVRGSTYEQYF. The CDR3 DNA is TGCGCCAGCAGCCAAGTACGCGGGAGTACGTACGAGCAGTACTTC.

The chain recombines TRBV4-3 with TRBJ2-5, with 7 bases lining up with TRBD2. The germline gives CDR1 LGHNA, CDR2 YSLEER. This CDR3 contains 17 residues. Trimming took 0 bases from V and 0 from J; bases not matched to a gene: 7. CDR3 in amino acids: CASSQDLAAGNQETQYF. CDR3 sequence (DNA): TGCGCCAGCAGCCAAGATTTGGCAGCGGGAAACCAAGAGACCCAGTACTTC.